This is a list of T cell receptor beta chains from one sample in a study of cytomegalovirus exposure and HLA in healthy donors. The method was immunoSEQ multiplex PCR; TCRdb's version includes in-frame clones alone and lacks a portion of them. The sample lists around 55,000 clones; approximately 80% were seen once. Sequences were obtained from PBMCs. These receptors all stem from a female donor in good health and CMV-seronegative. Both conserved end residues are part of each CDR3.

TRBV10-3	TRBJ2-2	CGTSGDFVDTGELFF
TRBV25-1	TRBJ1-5	CASSEWAGSNQPQHF
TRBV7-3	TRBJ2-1	CASSLVGGANEQFF
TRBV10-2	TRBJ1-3	CASRGGTGSGNTIYF
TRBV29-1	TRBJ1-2	CSVPGNYGYTF
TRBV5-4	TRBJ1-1	CASSFGGQWNTEAFF
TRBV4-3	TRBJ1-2	CASSQLYIGYTF
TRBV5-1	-	CASSLETGSSYEQYF
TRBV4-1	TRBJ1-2	CASSATVPSNYGYTF
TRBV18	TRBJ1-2	CASSSGLNEGYTF
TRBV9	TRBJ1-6	CASSEGTSVNSPLHF
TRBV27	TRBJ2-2	CASSLSRGLAGPGTGELFF
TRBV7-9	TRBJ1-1	CASSTLTPTEAFF
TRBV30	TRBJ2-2	CAFHGLRADTGELFF
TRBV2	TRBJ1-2	CASTGGAVYGYTF
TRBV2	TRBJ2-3	CASSVKGGTDTQYF
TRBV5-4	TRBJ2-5	CASGLPGLGAGTQYF
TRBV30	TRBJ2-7	CAWRYGGEQYF
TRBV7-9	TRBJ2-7	CASSFTGTSGGYGEQYF
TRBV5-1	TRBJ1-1	CASSPDSSWPEAFF
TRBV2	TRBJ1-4	CASLDSRANEKLFF
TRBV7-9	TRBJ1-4	CASSLASGNEKLFF
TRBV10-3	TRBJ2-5	CAISEGGGTGGIETQYF
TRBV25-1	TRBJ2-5	CASNPHSTGGRETQYF
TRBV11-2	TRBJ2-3	CASSLETGGSTDTQYF
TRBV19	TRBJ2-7	CASSASSGQGGYEQYF
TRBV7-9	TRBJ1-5	CASSLSAGQPQHF
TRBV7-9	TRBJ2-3	CSSSFGLRLGNRDTQYF
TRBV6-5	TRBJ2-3	CASSPHRSTDTQYF
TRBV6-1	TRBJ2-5	CASSDRQRETQYF
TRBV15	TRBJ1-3	CATSRGQSSGNTIYF
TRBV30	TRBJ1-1	CAWSLTGNTEAFF
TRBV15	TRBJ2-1	CATSRGDRDVDNEQFF
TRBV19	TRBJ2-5	CASQRGQGEETQYF
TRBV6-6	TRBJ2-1	CASLPAGGGSYEQFF
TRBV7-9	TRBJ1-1	CASSSGQPSEAFF
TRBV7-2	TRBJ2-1	CASTLGTSGAAGDNEQFF
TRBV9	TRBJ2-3	CASSARRGNTDTQYF
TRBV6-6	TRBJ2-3	CASSHRQSTDTQYF
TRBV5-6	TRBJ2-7	CASSSGSGNEQYF
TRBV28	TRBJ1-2	CASSSVNYGYTF
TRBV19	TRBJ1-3	CASSIQQGAGNTIYF
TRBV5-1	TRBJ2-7	CASSWGTSGGAGEQYF
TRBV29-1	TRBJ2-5	CSVEMTLRETQYF
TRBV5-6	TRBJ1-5	CASSLGDRNQPQHF
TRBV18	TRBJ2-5	CASSPPVDTVFGETQYF
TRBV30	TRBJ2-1	CAWSVGTGQFF
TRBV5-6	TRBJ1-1	CASSLARSRVTEAFF
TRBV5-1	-	CASSLLPYTDRPYEQYF
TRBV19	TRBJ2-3	CASWNGGITDTQYF
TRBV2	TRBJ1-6	CASSDPGGIPFHF
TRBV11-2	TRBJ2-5	CASSRGPLGSGQETQYF
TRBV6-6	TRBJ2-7	CASKPGGSYEQYF